The TCR beta chain under discussion was sequenced for a study of T cell responses to AZD1222 COVID-19 vaccine listed by TCRdb under 2021. About the study as a whole: AZD1222 recipients given second doses at about 4 weeks or at about 12 weeks were pooled, since spike-specific TCR depth and breadth were not found to differ between the two schedules. TCR sequencing was performed for some 250 trial participants, of whom some 200 were given two doses of AZD1222 and some 26 were given two doses of MenACWY control vaccine. Enrollment into the trials was organized by age into subgroups of 18-55, 56-69 and 70-plus years, and those subgroups contained about 160, 30 and 59 TCR-sequenced participants, respectively. On the study overall, not on this receptor specifically: Spike-specific TCR breadth and depth rose significantly after two AZD1222 doses compared with day 0 and with MenACWY recipients. In the small 56-69-year group, the increase in depth fell short of significance, most likely because of low power. The vaccine-associated CD4 TCRs covered the entire spike protein, and the dominant responses fell in regions 160-218 and 743-854. Participants were mostly white British, with more females than males. The authors suggested clonal diversity may have been underestimated. Conclusions about previously exposed vaccinees are limited, since just a handful of AZD1222 recipients were seropositive for SARS-CoV-2 at baseline. Because no day 14 peak-response samples were available, repertoires were characterized only after the peak T cell response. Epitopes outside the regions mutated in the B.1.351 and B.1.1.7 variants were reportedly recognized by nearly half of the unique spike-specific TCRs.

Measured from the cysteine to the phenylalanine, the CDR3 is 15 residues long. Only the CDR3 DNA stays, 45 bases, in frame from base 1. Ends trimmed: V by 4 bases, J by 2 bases; bases unmatched to a gene: 5. CDR1 and CDR2 are drawn from the germline V gene (reference sequence): LNHDA, SQIVND. In light of the paper, this sample's time point label describes: baseline before first vaccination. Vaccinee samples came from UK trials COV001 and COV002, including a single-blind randomized controlled phase 2/3 trial of AZD1222 (ChAdOx1 nCoV-19) in healthy adults. For TCRbeta chain sequencing, PBMC samples were collected from trial participants at day 0 and at day 28 after the second dose. Concerning this clone: Its antigen is unknown. No base-level quality is on record; no much larger clone is a single base apart.

The CDR3 regions of human TCRbeta chains were analyzed by immunosequencing. The study's own analysis went as follows. TCRs in the repertoires were matched against a reference library of SARS-CoV-2-specific TCRs that had been generated with the MIRA antigen-specificity platform. Breadth was defined as the fraction of unique TCRs that were SARS-CoV-2-associated. Depth was defined as the fraction of total T cells that were SARS-CoV-2-associated. Using the MIRA data, every spike-specific TCR was mapped to the spike region that the TCR reacted to and assigned to either a CD4 or a CD8 class. Log10-transformed breadth and depth values were compared by one-way ANOVA with Sidak's multiple comparisons tests. In its TCRdb copy, this immuneACCESS table keeps in-frame sequences only and misses some clones. Where compared with another copy, unresolved V genes explain less than half of these, and the others have no known cause. V and J calls and clone size are those listed in that table; D and trimming were worked out from the DNA. A total of around 94,000 clones appear in this sample, less than 90% of them only once. 17% of the sample rests with the top ten.

The clonotype was recovered from an adult in good health. The chain uses TRBV19 and TRBJ1-5; the junction holds 7 bases that match TRBD1. The specimen was peripheral blood, collected on day 0 of AZD1222 vaccination. The DNA sequence follows: TGTGCCAGTAGTAGTGTAGGGGGCGGCAATCAGCCCCAGCATTTT. This encodes CASSSVGGGNQPQHF.